The 28 T cell receptor beta chains below all came from one sample that was sequenced in a study of beta chain features in type 1 diabetes (dated 2018 in TCRdb). Study-level results and caveats: A moderate but significant shortening of TCRB CDR3 length was observed in type 1 diabetes patients in all four CD4+ subsets.

The antigens for these receptors are not known. Receptors were amplified or captured by the immunoSEQ multiplex PCR assay. All of the isolated RNA was reverse transcribed with the High Capacity cDNA Reverse Transcription Kit, so expressed TCRB transcripts were sequenced. The source is immuneACCESS, and TCRdb retained only in-frame sequences with V and J called. Part of the clones is not carried over; for the studies checked, unresolved V genes explain less than half of this, and the remainder is unexplained. The sample contains roughly 250,000 clones, roughly 20% of them found a single time. Of the sample, approximately 0.029% falls within the top ten clones. The sequenced material came from naive CD4+ T cells from blood. Per the publication, the cell subset or site label means: true naive CD4+ T cells. These TCRs come from a woman aged 40 to 50 with type 1 diabetes.

The genes are TRBV5-4 and TRBJ2-3, with D possibly matching TRBD1 (6 bases). V was cut by 6 bases and J by 6 bases, with 14 bases left in between. CDR3 length equals 13 residues. The germline V gene has CDR1 SGHNT and CDR2 YYREEE (reference sequence). This CDR3 reads CASTTGGQDTQYF. The CDR3 DNA is TGTGCCAGCACCACGGGTGGACAGGATACGCAGTATTTT.

This clone was seen a handful of times. CDR3 in amino acids: CASSLSAGGGEQYF. In nucleotides, the CDR3 is TGTGCCAGCAGTTTATCTGCGGGAGGAGGCGAGCAGTACTTC. This sequence joins TRBV28 and TRBJ2-7, with 8 nucleotides matching TRBD2. V lost 1 base and J lost 6; bases outside the gene matches: 5. Per the germline V gene, CDR1 is MDHEN and CDR2 is SYDVKM. The length of the CDR3 is 14 residues.

The genes are TRBV18 and TRBJ1-6, with D possibly TRBD1 on 5 matching bases. V lost 5 bases and J lost 10, with 15 bases in between. The CDR3 runs 14 residues. Germline CDR1 reads KGHSH; CDR2 reads LQKENI. The CDR3 sequence: CASSSARAESPLHF. In DNA, the CDR3 is TGTGCCAGCTCATCCGCCAGGGCTGAGTCACCCCTCCACTTT.

This clone turned up a few times. The rearrangement uses TRBV29-1 and TRBJ2-1; 11 bases are a match to TRBD2. Germline CDR1 is SQVTM and CDR2 is ANQGSEA. The CDR3 totals 16 residues. V shed 0 bases and J 3 bases; nucleotides not matched to a gene: 4. DNA of the CDR3: TGCAGCGTTGAAGAGGGACTAGCGGTCAGCTACAATGAGCAGTTCTTC. Encoded protein: CSVEEGLAVSYNEQFF.

The chain is built from TRBV2 and TRBJ2-3, with D perhaps TRBD2 (6 bases). The CDR3 sequence is 14 residues long. Trimming cost V 8 bases and J 5 bases, with 17 bases left between them. In germline, CDR1 is SNHLY, CDR2 FYNNEI. CDR3 DNA: TGTGCCAGCCCACTAGCCTTCAGTGGAGATACGCAGTATTTT. Translated: CASPLAFSGDTQYF.

Concerning this clone itself: The same CDR3 also results from other DNA sequences found in this sample. The V call is TRBV7-2, the J call TRBJ1-1; D is uncertain. The germline V and J ends were trimmed by 3 bases and 1 base, with 6 bases remaining between them. CDR1 and CDR2 (germline): SGHTA, FQGNSA. This CDR3 has 13 residues. CDR3 region: CASSFGENTEAFF. In DNA, the CDR3 is TGTGCCAGCAGCTTTGGAGAGAACACTGAAGCTTTCTTT.

The V gene is TRBV5-1, the J gene TRBJ2-3; unclear D gene. Trimming removed 3 bases at V and 6 bases at J, with 8 bases between. The germline V gene encodes CDR1 SGHRS and CDR2 YFSETQ. The CDR3 spans 12 residues. The CDR3 DNA reads as TGCGCCAGCAGCTGGGCAGAGGATACGCAGTATTTT. This translates into CASSWAEDTQYF.

The chain couples TRBV25-1 to TRBJ2-4, with TRBD1 matching 10 bases. The CDR3 consists of 16 residues. Germline V gene sequence: CDR1 MGHDK, CDR2 SYGVNS. After removal of 4 bases from V and 4 bases from J, the junction contained 7 bases not matched to a gene. For the CDR3, the DNA is TGTGCCAGCAGTGTCACCGGGACAGGGGTTAAAAACATTCAGTACTTC. This translates into CASSVTGTGVKNIQYF.

The rearrangement joins TRBV27 to TRBJ2-3; 12 bases align to TRBD2. Looked up from germline, CDR1 is MNHEY and CDR2 is SMNVEV (reference sequence). V gave up 5 bases and J gave up 5 bases; unmatched junction bases: 8. The CDR3 loop spans 16 amino acids. CDR3 amino acids: CASSPLAGGPIDTQYF. CDR3 DNA sequence: TGTGCCAGCAGTCCCCTAGCGGGAGGGCCCATAGATACGCAGTATTTT.

The rearrangement uses TRBV7-9 and TRBJ2-5; D perhaps matches TRBD2 (7 bases). CDR3 length equals 14 residues. The V gene lost 5 bases and the J gene lost 5 bases, with 15 bases spanning the gap. The germline gives CDR1 SEHNR, CDR2 FQNEAQ (reference sequence). CDR3 in amino acids: CASSRPRGGETQYF. For the CDR3, the DNA is TGTGCCAGCAGCCGGCCCAGGGGAGGGGAGACCCAGTACTTC.

The gene calls are TRBV27 and TRBJ1-6; 8 bases are a match to TRBD1. The CDR3 covers 14 residues. Losses at the gene ends were 3 bases for V and 7 bases for J; bases not matched to a gene: 2. Germline lookup yields CDR1 MNHEY and CDR2 SMNVEV (reference sequence). This CDR3 reads CASSFQGANSPLHF. Written as DNA, the CDR3 is TGTGCCAGCAGTTTTCAGGGGGCCAATTCACCCCTCCACTTT.

This clone came up a few times. V usage is TRBV5-1 and J usage is TRBJ2-1; 10 bases agree with TRBD2. There are 15 residues in the CDR3. The trim removed 4 bases at V and 7 bases at J, leaving 8 bases unmatched. From germline, CDR1 is SGHRS and CDR2 YFSETQ. CDR3 amino acids: CASSALAGEVNEQFF. Written as DNA, the CDR3 is TGCGCCAGCAGCGCCCTAGCGGGGGAGGTGAATGAGCAGTTCTTC.

CDR3 sequence reads: CASSFFREYTF. The CDR3 DNA sequence: TGTGCCAGCAGTTTTTTCAGGGAATACACCTTC. The chain recombines TRBV28 with TRBJ1-2; weak D call: TRBD1 (5 bases). With 3 bases removed from V and 11 bases from J, the gap between germline ends came to 10 bases. This CDR3 spans 11 amino acids. Germline V CDR1 and CDR2: MDHEN, SYDVKM.

This clone was picked up one time. The chain has TRBV18 and TRBJ1-1, with no clear D. The CDR3 length is 14 residues. V lost 5 bases to trimming and J lost 0 bases, with 10 bases between them. The germline V gene encodes CDR1 KGHSH and CDR2 LQKENI. The CDR3 DNA sequence: TGTGCCAGCTCAGCGCATCCCATGAACACTGAAGCTTTCTTT. It codes for CASSAHPMNTEAFF. The full variable domain, its missing parts supplied by reference TRBV18 and TRBJ1-1, is NAGVMQNPRHLVRRRGQEARLRCSPMKGHSHVYWYRQLPEEGLKFMVYLQKENIIDESGMPKERFSAEFPKEGPSILRIQQVVRGDSAAYFCASSAHPMNTEAFFGQGTRLTVV.

The J gene is TRBJ1-2, the V gene TRBV15, with D perhaps matching TRBD1 (5 bases). The CDR3 spans 17 residues. Between the trimmed V and J ends, which lost 1 base and 4 bases, there was a span of 19 bases. Per germline, CDR1 LNHNV and CDR2 YYDKDF (reference sequence). CDR3 amino acids: CATSRVRGGVNSYGYTF. DNA of the CDR3: TGTGCCACCAGCAGAGTGCGGGGGGGGGTGAACTCCTATGGCTACACCTTC.

The rearrangement joins TRBV9 to TRBJ2-6, with 7 bases fitting TRBD1. Germline lookup yields CDR1 SGDLS and CDR2 YYNGEE. V gave up 3 bases and J gave up 2 bases; unmatched junction bases: 11. The CDR3 covers 18 residues. The DNA of the CDR3 is TGTGCCAGCAGCGGGCCGCGACAGGGCGTCACTGGGGCCAACGTCCTGACTTTC. Protein: CASSGPRQGVTGANVLTF. The full variable domain, completed using reference TRBV9 and TRBJ2-6, is DSGVTQTPKHLITATGQRVTLRCSPRSGDLSVYWYQQSLDQGLQFLIQYYNGEERAKGNILERFSAQQFPDLHSELNLSSLELGDSALYFCASSGPRQGVTGANVLTFGAGSRLTVL.

The chain joins TRBV4-3 to TRBJ1-2; 8 bases match TRBD1. There are 16 residues in the CDR3. The germline V gene encodes CDR1 LGHNA and CDR2 YSLEER. With 0 bases clipped from V and 4 bases from J, the junction kept 7 bases outside the gene matches. The CDR3 DNA reads TGCGCCAGCAGCCAAGAAGGGGGACAGGATTTCTATGGCTACACCTTC. It yields the protein CASSQEGGQDFYGYTF.

This clone came up a few times. The chain joins TRBV6-5 to TRBJ2-3; TRBD1 agrees at 10 bases. The CDR3 is 14 residues long. CDR1 MNHEY and CDR2 SVGAGI come from the germline V gene. The V segment lost 6 bases and the J segment 3 bases; nucleotides outside the gene matches: 3. CDR3 loop: CASSRDRGTDTQYF. In nucleotides, the CDR3 is TGTGCCAGCAGCCGGGACAGGGGTACAGATACGCAGTATTTT.

V usage is TRBV2 and J usage is TRBJ2-1; a weak D match, TRBD2 (6 bases). V was cut by 8 bases and J by 4 bases, with 15 bases left in between. The germline V gene encodes CDR1 SNHLY and CDR2 FYNNEI. CDR3 size: 14 residues. The CDR3 bases are TGTGCCAGCGTCCAAACGGGAGTGTACAATGAGCAGTTCTTC. It codes for CASVQTGVYNEQFF.

V and J are TRBV7-9 and TRBJ2-7; 8 nucleotides line up with TRBD1. In germline, CDR1 is SEHNR, CDR2 FQNEAQ (reference sequence). This CDR3 comprises 14 residues. V shed 4 bases and J 2 bases; nucleotides not matched to a gene: 4. The chain's CDR3 is CASSSRTGTYEQYF. In DNA form, the CDR3 reads TGTGCCAGCAGCTCACGGACAGGGACCTACGAGCAGTACTTC.

This clone was detected a few times. The chain joins TRBV19 to TRBJ2-1, with TRBD1 matching over 9 bases. Germline V gives CDR1 LNHDA, CDR2 SQIVND (reference sequence). This CDR3 contains 16 residues. V shed 6 bases and J 4 bases; nucleotides not matched to a gene: 10. The CDR3 region has the DNA TGTGCCAGTAGCAATCTCGGGACAGGGCATTACAATGAGCAGTTCTTC. The encoded protein is CASSNLGTGHYNEQFF.

The chain combines TRBV5-1 with TRBJ2-7; 7 bases line up with TRBD1. Trimming took 9 bases from V and 4 from J; bases not matched to a gene: 13. The CDR3 is made up of 14 amino acids. Germline V gene lookup returns CDR1 SGHRS and CDR2 YFSETQ. The CDR3 DNA reads TGCGCCACTCGACCGGGCGACAGGGCTTACGAGCAGTACTTC. This gives the protein CATRPGDRAYEQYF.

The J gene is TRBJ2-3, the V gene TRBV14, with D unresolved. CDR1 is SGHDN, CDR2 FVKESK, per germline. The CDR3 spans 12 residues. Trimming stripped 1 base from V and 5 bases from J, with 4 bases between. The CDR3 sequence: CASSQARDTQYF. Here the CDR3 DNA reads TGTGCCAGCAGCCAAGCCCGAGATACGCAGTATTTT. Full variable domain (rest looked up from reference TRBV14 and TRBJ2-3): EAGVTQFPSHSVIEKGQTVTLRCDPISGHDNLYWYRRVMGKEIKFLLHFVKESKQDESGMPNNRFLAERTGGTYSTLKVQPAELEDSGVYFCASSQARDTQYFGPGTRLTVL.

The gene calls are TRBV28 and TRBJ1-5, with D tentatively TRBD1 (5 bases). V dropped 7 bases and J dropped 5 bases, with 15 bases sitting between them. From germline, CDR1 is MDHEN and CDR2 SYDVKM. The CDR3 totals 14 residues. The CDR3 spells CASTPYQGYQPQHF. In DNA form, the CDR3 reads TGTGCCAGCACCCCTTATCAGGGTTATCAGCCCCAGCATTTT.

In this sample, this clone turned up a few times. V usage is TRBV7-7 and J usage is TRBJ1-5; D is ambiguous. The CDR3 extends over 13 amino acids. Trimming pared 5 bases from V and 6 bases from J, leaving 11 bases between. Germline loops: CDR1 SSHAT, CDR2 FNYEAQ (reference sequence). CDR3 coding DNA: TGTGCCAGCAGCCAAGAGAGAGGTCAGCCCCAGCATTTT. Protein: CASSQERGQPQHF.

The V and J genes are TRBV4-2 and TRBJ2-1; D is unclear. V gave up 0 bases and J gave up 10 bases, with 7 bases separating them. The CDR3 sequence is 12 residues long. The germline CDR1 and CDR2 sequences are LGHNA and YNFKEQ. CDR3 nucleotides: TGTGCCAGCAGCCAAGATTGGAGAGAGCAGTTCTTC. It encodes CASSQDWREQFF.

This clone was counted a few times. J is TRBJ1-1 and V is TRBV28; possibly TRBD1 for D (5 bases). Germline V lookup: CDR1 MDHEN, CDR2 SYDVKM. The CDR3 totals 13 residues. Trimming pared 2 bases from V and 9 bases from J, leaving 13 bases between. CDR3 protein: CASSLPQDMQAFF. The CDR3 DNA reads as TGTGCCAGCAGTTTACCCCAGGACATGCAAGCTTTCTTT.

This clone was detected only a few times. The genes are TRBV29-1 and TRBJ1-4; tentative D call: TRBD1 (6 bases). With 7 bases removed from V and 7 bases from J, the gap between germline ends came to 16 bases. The CDR3 extends over 13 amino acids. From germline, CDR1 is SQVTM and CDR2 ANQGSEA. This CDR3 reads CSAKDSGSEKLFF. CDR3 coding DNA: TGCAGCGCTAAGGACAGCGGAAGTGAAAAACTGTTTTTT.